Following are 17 T cell receptor beta chains from one sample sequenced in a study of blood T cell repertoires in COVID-19 (dated by TCRdb to the early 2020s). Library prep was done by the immunoSEQ multiplex PCR assay. What TCRdb holds here is the immuneACCESS table cut down to in-frame rearrangements. Part of the clones is not present; checked against another copy, under half of the missing clones reflect an unresolved V gene, and the others are unexplained. The sample table contains about 230,000 clones; only one count was recorded for roughly nine tenths of them. The ten largest clones take up 3% to 3.5% of the sample. Sequenced material: PBMCs or T cells enriched from blood (not recorded which). The receptors derive from a woman aged 45 to 65 in a cohort exposed to, infected with or recovered from COVID-19 (not recorded which).

On this clone itself: Other DNA sequences in the same sample also yield this CDR3. The CDR3 DNA follows: TGTGCCAGTAGTATTAACAGGGGATCCTACGAGCAGTACTTC. Its translation is CASSINRGSYEQYF. J is TRBJ2-7 and V is TRBV19; 7 bases are shared with TRBD1. CDR1 is LNHDA and CDR2 is SQIVND in the germline V gene (reference sequence). This CDR3 is 14 amino acids long. The trim removed 3 bases at V and 1 base at J, leaving 3 bases unmatched. Together with reference TRBV19 and TRBJ2-7, the CDR3 gives the full variable domain: DGGITQSPKYLFRKEGQNVTLSCEQNLNHDAMYWYRQDPGQGLRLIYYSQIVNDFQKGDIAEGYSVSREKKESFPLTVTSAQKNPTAFYLCASSINRGSYEQYFGPGTRLTVT.

This clone was seen a few times. The chain is built from TRBV29-1 and TRBJ2-7, with TRBD1 identical over 7 bases. The CDR3 is made up of 13 amino acids. The germline V gene has CDR1 SQVTM and CDR2 ANQGSEA. The V segment lost 4 bases and the J segment 4 bases; nucleotides outside the gene matches: 7. The CDR3 DNA is TGCAGCGTTGCCGGTGACAGGGTTTACGAGCAGTACTTC. Amino acids: CSVAGDRVYEQYF.

The genes are TRBV19 and TRBJ1-6; D gene unclear. This CDR3 is built from 13 residues. V shed 6 bases and J shed 7 bases, with 10 bases lying between them. Germline CDR1 reads LNHDA; CDR2 reads SQIVND (reference sequence). The CDR3 DNA reads as TGTGCCAGTAGAGACACGGGAAATTCACCCCTCCACTTT. Translated: CASRDTGNSPLHF.

This chain joins TRBV27 and TRBJ1-5, with TRBD1 as a possible D gene (5 bases). V was shortened by 6 bases and J by 0 bases, with 12 bases between the two germline ends. Germline V gene lookup returns CDR1 MNHEY and CDR2 SMNVEV (reference sequence). The CDR3 totals 15 residues. In nucleotides, the CDR3 is TGTGCCAGCAGCTCAAGGGGAAATAGCAATCAGCCCCAGCATTTT. Translation: CASSSRGNSNQPQHF.

This clone has just one count. CDR3 loop: CASNPDLGQGYGYTF. The CDR3 region has the DNA TGTGCCAGCAACCCGGACCTCGGCCAGGGCTATGGCTACACCTTC. The genes are TRBV6-5 and TRBJ1-2; the D gene is possibly TRBD1 (5 bases). This CDR3 contains 15 residues. Looked up from germline, CDR1 is MNHEY and CDR2 is SVGAGI. With 7 bases removed from V and 4 bases from J, the gap between germline ends came to 19 bases.

The V and J genes are TRBV28 and TRBJ2-3; 10 bases fit TRBD1. The germline CDR1 and CDR2 sequences are MDHEN and SYDVKM. The trim removed 5 bases at V and 3 bases at J, leaving 5 bases unmatched. This CDR3 contains 15 residues. The CDR3 spells CASSQWTGGTDTQYF. The CDR3 DNA reads as TGTGCCAGCAGTCAATGGACAGGGGGGACAGATACGCAGTATTTT.

The chain couples TRBV7-2 to TRBJ2-1, with TRBD2 matching 9 bases. The CDR3 covers 16 residues. The V segment lost 6 bases and the J segment 0 bases; nucleotides outside the gene matches: 6. Germline V CDR1 and CDR2: SGHTA, FQGNSA. The CDR3 here is CASRVAGVSSYNEQFF. Written as DNA, the CDR3 is TGTGCCAGCAGGGTAGCGGGGGTCAGCTCCTACAATGAGCAGTTCTTC. Variable domain in full (rest from reference TRBV7-2 and TRBJ2-1): GAGVSQSPSNKVTEKGKDVELRCDPISGHTALYWYRQSLGQGLEFLIYFQGNSAPDKSGLPSDRFSAERTGGSVSTLTIQRTQQEDSAVYLCASRVAGVSSYNEQFFGPGTRLTVL.

The V and J genes are TRBV7-8 and TRBJ1-6; 8 nucleotides match TRBD1. Germline-derived CDR1 and CDR2 are SGHVS and FQNEAQ. V was clipped by 3 bases and J by 5 bases; unmatched bases: 9. CDR3 length: 17 residues. For the CDR3, the DNA is TGTGCCAGCAGCTTTATCCTCGGACAGGGAAATAATTCACCCCTCCACTTT. This codes for CASSFILGQGNNSPLHF.

This chain uses TRBV19 with TRBJ1-1; D may be TRBD1 (5 bases). Between the trimmed V and J ends, which lost 2 bases and 0 bases, there was a span of 10 bases. Per the germline V gene, CDR1 is LNHDA and CDR2 is SQIVND (reference sequence). The CDR3 is 15 amino acids. The chain's CDR3 is CASSIQGRMNTEAFF. DNA of the CDR3: TGTGCCAGTAGTATACAGGGCCGCATGAACACTGAAGCTTTCTTT. Full variable domain (rest looked up from reference TRBV19 and TRBJ1-1): DGGITQSPKYLFRKEGQNVTLSCEQNLNHDAMYWYRQDPGQGLRLIYYSQIVNDFQKGDIAEGYSVSREKKESFPLTVTSAQKNPTAFYLCASSIQGRMNTEAFFGQGTRLTVV.

The chain couples TRBV10-3 to TRBJ1-1; D remains unclear. V dropped 0 bases and J dropped 1 base, with 9 bases sitting between them. CDR1 is ENHRY, CDR2 SYGVKD, per germline. This CDR3 contains 15 residues. CDR3 sequence (DNA): TGTGCCATCAGTGAGTCCGGAGGGCCGAACACTGAAGCTTTCTTT. It yields the protein CAISESGGPNTEAFF.

J is TRBJ1-5 and V is TRBV24-1; 7 nucleotides align to TRBD1. There are 14 residues in the CDR3. Germline CDR1 is KGHDR and CDR2 is SFDVKD. V lost 11 bases to trimming and J lost 0 bases; unmatched junction nucleotides: 6. The CDR3 spells CAITGAASNQPQHF. The CDR3 DNA is TGTGCCATCACAGGGGCCGCTAGCAATCAGCCCCAGCATTTT.

The chain uses TRBV4-3 and TRBJ2-1, with TRBD1 matching 9 bases. This CDR3 contains 15 residues. CDR1 is LGHNA, CDR2 YSLEER, per germline. J was trimmed by 5 bases and V by 4 bases; bases with no gene match: 6. Written as DNA, the CDR3 is TGCGCCAGCAGCCCTCGGACAGGGGACAACAATGAGCAGTTCTTC. Protein: CASSPRTGDNNEQFF.

The V and J genes are TRBV5-4 and TRBJ2-7; 8 nucleotides agree with TRBD2. With 1 base clipped from V and 5 bases from J, the junction kept 5 bases outside the gene matches. The CDR3 has 14 residues. Germline CDR1 and CDR2: SGHNT and YYREEE (reference sequence). DNA of the CDR3: TGTGCCAGCAGCTTGTCTCAGGGACTAGACGAGCAGTACTTC. Translation: CASSLSQGLDEQYF.

V is TRBV11-1 and J is TRBJ1-1; the D is unclear. V was pared by 1 base and J by 1 base, with 7 bases between. Germline CDR1 and CDR2: SGHAT and FQDESV (reference sequence). This CDR3 comprises 14 residues. The CDR3 DNA reads as TGTGCCAGCAGCTTAGTTGGGCCGAACACTGAAGCTTTCTTT. Translated, it gives CASSLVGPNTEAFF. Full variable domain (missing parts from reference TRBV11-1 and TRBJ1-1): EAEVAQSPRYKITEKSQAVAFWCDPISGHATLYWYRQILGQGPELLVQFQDESVVDDSQLPKDRFSAERLKGVDSTLKIQPAELGDSAMYLCASSLVGPNTEAFFGQGTRLTVV.

The chain has TRBV30 and TRBJ1-2; unclear D gene. Between the trimmed V and J ends, which lost 2 bases and 4 bases, there was a span of 14 bases. This CDR3 has 14 amino acids. Germline V gene lookup returns CDR1 GTSNPN and CDR2 SVGIG (reference sequence). CDR3 nucleotide sequence: TGTGCCTGGAGTAGGGAGGCTGATAGCTATGGCTACACCTTC. It specifies CAWSREADSYGYTF.

V and J are TRBV4-1 and TRBJ1-2; the match to TRBD1 covers 8 bases. V lost 2 bases and J lost 3; bases outside the gene matches: 11. CDR3 size: 17 residues. Germline V gene lookup returns CDR1 MGHRA and CDR2 YSYEKL. The CDR3 here is CASSQNQAPGQDYGYTF. CDR3 in DNA: TGCGCCAGCAGCCAAAATCAGGCGCCGGGACAGGACTATGGCTACACCTTC.

This clone appeared a single time. The chain carries TRBV4-2 and TRBJ1-6, with 10 bases identical to TRBD1. Germline assignment: CDR1 LGHNA and CDR2 YNFKEQ. The CDR3 is 19 residues long. The V and J ends lost 0 bases and 8 bases, in that order; junction bases with no gene match: 13. CDR3 residues: CASSQDSGQWGTGDSPLHF. The CDR3 nucleotides read TGTGCCAGCAGCCAAGATTCCGGTCAATGGGGGACAGGGGATTCACCCCTCCACTTT.